Listed below are T cell receptor beta chains from one sample, sequenced in a study of identifying expanded T cells in peripheral blood. The table came from immunoSEQ multiplex PCR; TCRdb's copy has only in-frame clones and leaves some out. Of fewer than 80,000 clones in the sample, under 85% were seen once. The sample was blood. These receptors were obtained from a person aged 18 to 75 in good health. Each CDR3 is given with its conserved first and last residue.

v_call	j_call	cdr3_aa
TRBV4-1	TRBJ2-7	CASSQETSYEQYF
TRBV12-5	TRBJ2-1	CASGSHIERANNEQFF
TRBV2	TRBJ1-2	CASSEGDSDGYTF
TRBV19	TRBJ2-1	CASTRTGGHNEQFF
TRBV5-8	TRBJ2-2	CASSFRITTGELFF
TRBV19	TRBJ1-1	CASKVPGYTEAFF
TRBV2	TRBJ2-5	CASSPGLAGLAETQYF
TRBV12-2	TRBJ1-1	CASRPKILLDRLTGQNTEAFF
TRBV27	TRBJ2-2	CASSFAGGASAGELFF
TRBV6-1	TRBJ2-7	CASRKREVSYEQYF
TRBV5-6	TRBJ2-1	CASSLLESQFF
TRBV28	TRBJ1-5	CASSSGQGNNQPQHF
TRBV7-8	TRBJ2-7	CASSLEAGGVGEQYF
TRBV5-1	TRBJ2-2	CASSFDGGNTGELFF